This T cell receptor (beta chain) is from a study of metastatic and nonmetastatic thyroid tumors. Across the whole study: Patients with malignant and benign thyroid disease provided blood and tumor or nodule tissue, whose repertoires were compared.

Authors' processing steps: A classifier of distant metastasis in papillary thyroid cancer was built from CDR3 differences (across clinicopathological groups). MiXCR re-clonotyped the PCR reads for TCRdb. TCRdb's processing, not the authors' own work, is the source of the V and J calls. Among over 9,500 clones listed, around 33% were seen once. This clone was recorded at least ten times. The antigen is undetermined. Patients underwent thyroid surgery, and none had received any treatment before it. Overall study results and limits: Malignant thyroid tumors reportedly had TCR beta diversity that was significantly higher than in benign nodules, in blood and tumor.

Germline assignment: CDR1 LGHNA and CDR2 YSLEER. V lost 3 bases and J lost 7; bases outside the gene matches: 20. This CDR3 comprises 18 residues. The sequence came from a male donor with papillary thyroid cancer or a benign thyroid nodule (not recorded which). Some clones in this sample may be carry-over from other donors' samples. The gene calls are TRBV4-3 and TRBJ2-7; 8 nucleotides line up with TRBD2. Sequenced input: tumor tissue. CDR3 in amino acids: CASSHQGWEAGVLGEQYV. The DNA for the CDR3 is TGCGCCAGCAGCCACCAAGGGTGGGAAGCGGGAGTTTTGGGGGAGCAGTACGTC.